Reported below is one T cell receptor (beta chain). What it recognizes is unknown. This sample is drawn from a study of blood T cells in healthy people across ages. V lost 5 bases and J lost 3, with 14 bases in between. CDR3 length equals 15 residues. Collection of 9 to 10 milliliters of peripheral blood was performed for each donor. It was with a sample-barcoded 5' primer and a J-beta primer mix that a second PCR of roughly 6 to 12 cycles was run. Each cDNA was tagged by a template-switch adaptor containing 12 random nucleotides. TCRdb fed the 5' RACE reads into MiXCR, producing one record per CDR3 protein. The table has about 1.4 million distinct CDR3 sequences, approximately 59% seen once. Study-level points and caveats: Diversity estimated from one million T cells was considered an underestimate.

The sequence was obtained from a man younger than 35 in good health. The sequenced sample was blood. This chain links TRBV12-3 or TRBV12-4 with TRBJ1-5; a possible D gene is TRBD1 (5 bases). Written as DNA, the CDR3 is TGTGCCAGCAGTCCCTCCGGGGGGTCCAATCAGCCCCAGCATTTT. Encoded protein: CASSPSGGSNQPQHF.